This TCR beta chain was sequenced during a study of monozygotic twins with inflammatory bowel disease. TCRdb re-called the 5' RACE reads and shows each CDR3 protein once, DNA omitted. Here the sample table reports approximately 400,000 distinct CDR3 sequences. The CDR3 is 16 residues long. The germline gives CDR1 SGHTA, CDR2 FQGNSA. This rearrangement joins TRBV7-2 to TRBJ2-3; absent DNA, TCRdb's TRBD2 call cannot be checked. This clonotype was sampled from a human donor with ulcerative colitis or Crohn's disease, or a healthy co-twin of an affected twin (not recorded which). Specimen: blood. This CDR3 is CASSLAGGLAGDTQYF.